This T cell receptor (beta chain) comes out of a study of graft-versus-host responses after intestinal transplantation. Study details: Recipients received multivisceral, liver-intestinal, or isolated intestinal transplants. Every recipient had anti-thymocyte globulin induction and 3 to 4 years of tacrolimus plus steroids.

Whole-study findings and limits: Within the allografts of patients who had graft-donor T cell macrochimerism, graft-versus-host to host-versus-graft clonal ratios were high. Recipient marrow showed GvH clones, some seen first in ileum or blood.

From germline, CDR1 is SGHAT and CDR2 FQNNGV. The CDR3 is made up of 11 amino acids. V shed 1 base and J shed 8 bases, with 3 bases lying between them. Assay: immunoSEQ multiplex PCR; the TCRdb copy retains only in-frame clones and omits some. The sample includes roughly 40,000 clones, roughly 93% of them seen just once. In this sample, this clone turned up once. The antigen is not known. This specimen was PBMCs, taken around 720 days after intestinal transplantation. This clonotype was obtained from a human patient who received an intestinal transplant, so some T cells may come from the graft donor. This chain uses TRBV11-2 with TRBJ2-4; D unresolved. In nucleotides, the CDR3 is TGTGCCAGCAGCTTAGTTTACATTCAGTACTTC. It translates to CASSLVYIQYF.